These T cell receptor beta chains were read from a single sample in a study of blood T cell repertoires in COVID-19. TCRdb's copy holds only in-frame clones and misses some; the assay was immunoSEQ multiplex PCR. The sample lists about 100,000 clones, 70% to 90% seen once, with about an eighth in the top ten. What was sequenced was peripheral blood. All receptors come from a man over 45 with active or convalescent COVID-19. Both conserved end residues are part of each CDR3. The D gene is left open where the match is weak. The listing skips clone size in some rows; elsewhere it reads once, few, many or a size class.

NA,TRBJ1-1,TRBV2,TRBD1,TGTGCCAGCAGTAATGACAGGGACACTGAAGCTTTCTTT,CASSNDRDTEAFF
NA,TRBJ1-5,TRBV12-3/TRBV12-4,NA,TGTGCCAGCAGTTTGGGGGAGGGTCAGCCCCAGCATTTT,CASSLGEGQPQHF
NA,TRBJ2-2,TRBV11-2,TRBD2,TGTGCCAGCAGCTTAACCCAGACTAGCGGCGGCACCGGGGAGCTGTTTTTT,CASSLTQTSGGTGELFF
NA,TRBJ1-1,TRBV28,TRBD1,TGTGCCAGCCCCCCAAGAGATCTGGACAGGCACATGATGAACACTGAAGCTTTCTTT,CASPPRDLDRHMMNTEAFF
NA,TRBJ2-1,TRBV2,NA,TGTGCCAGCAGACAGGCTAGCTCCTACAATGAGCAGTTCTTC,CASRQASSYNEQFF
NA,TRBJ1-6,TRBV6-5,NA,TGTGCCAGCAGTTATGGCATCCAGGAAAATTCACCCCTCCACTTT,CASSYGIQENSPLHF
NA,TRBJ1-1,TRBV6-5,TRBD1,TGTGCCAGCAGCGGACAGGGGAGGGGATCTTATGAAGCTTTCTTT,CASSGQGRGSYEAFF
NA,TRBJ2-1,TRBV30,NA,TGTGCCTGGAGTGTAGGCGGGTTTAGCTCCTACAATGAGCAGTTCTTC,CAWSVGGFSSYNEQFF
NA,TRBJ2-1,TRBV10-1,TRBD2,TGCGCCAGCAGTCTAGCGGCTTTGGGCAATGAGCAGTTCTTC,CASSLAALGNEQFF
NA,TRBJ1-4,TRBV30,TRBD1,TGTGCCTGGAGTAGGGACAGGGGAACTCGGGGTAATGAAAAACTGTTTTTT,CAWSRDRGTRGNEKLFF
NA,TRBJ1-2,TRBV6-1,NA,TGTGCCAGCAGTAAACAGGGCCCCTATGGCTACACCTTC,CASSKQGPYGYTF
NA,TRBJ2-1,TRBV14,TRBD2,TGTGCCAGCAGCCGGAATAGCGGGTTGGGGGAAAATGAGCAGTTCTTC,CASSRNSGLGENEQFF
NA,TRBJ2-4,TRBV11-2,NA,TGTGCCAGCAGCTCTTCGACACACGTAGCCAAAAACATTCAGTACTTC,CASSSSTHVAKNIQYF
NA,TRBJ2-5,TRBV10-3,TRBD2,TGTGCCATCAGTGAGTCGATTAGCGGGAGAGTAGAGACCCAGTACTTC,CAISESISGRVETQYF
NA,TRBJ1-1,TRBV19,NA,TGTGCCAGTAGTTTAGGGTTACCGAGCACTGAAGCTTTCTTT,CASSLGLPSTEAFF
NA,TRBJ2-1,TRBV7-8,TRBD2,TGTGCCAGCAGCTTAGAGTCGACTAGCGTATCCTACAATGAGCAGTTCTTC,CASSLESTSVSYNEQFF
NA,TRBJ2-4,TRBV4-2,NA,TGTGCCAGCGCTCAGGAGGTATGGATCGGGGACATTCAGTACTTC,CASAQEVWIGDIQYF
once,TRBJ2-1,TRBV24-1,TRBD2,TGTGCCGCGGGACTAGCGGGATCTGATGAGCAGTTCTTC,CAAGLAGSDEQFF
NA,TRBJ2-2,TRBV5-1,TRBD1,TGCGCCAGCAGCTTGTCCCCAACCGGGACAGGGGTGTCCGGGGAGCTGTTTTTT,CASSLSPTGTGVSGELFF
NA,TRBJ1-6,TRBV14,NA,TGTGCCAGCAGCCAAGTCTCGGGTTCACCCCTCCACTTT,CASSQVSGSPLHF
NA,TRBJ2-3,TRBV28,TRBD2,TGTGCCAGCAGTTTAGCGGGGAGCGGGGCAAATACGCAGTATTTT,CASSLAGSGANTQYF
few,TRBJ1-1,TRBV5-6,NA,TGTGCCAGCAGCTCGGGAGGCACTGAAGCTTTCTTT,CASSSGGTEAFF
NA,TRBJ2-3,TRBV2,TRBD2,TGTGCCAGCGTCCGGCTAGCGGGAGGAACAGATACGCAGTATTTT,CASVRLAGGTDTQYF
NA,TRBJ2-7,TRBV7-2,TRBD2,TGTGCCAGCAGCTTAGCTAGCGGGATCCCAACCTACGAGCAGTACTTC,CASSLASGIPTYEQYF
NA,TRBJ2-2,TRBV24-1,NA,TGTGCCACCAGTGATTTGAAGGGGACGAACACCGGGGAGCTGTTTTTT,CATSDLKGTNTGELFF
NA,TRBJ2-5,TRBV27,TRBD1,TGTGCCAGCAGTGAGGGGACAGGGGAAGAGACCCAGTACTTC,CASSEGTGEETQYF
NA,TRBJ2-2,TRBV3-1/TRBV3-2,TRBD2,TGTGCCAGCAGCCAAGCTCTAGCGGGAGTCACCGGGGAGCTGTTTTTT,CASSQALAGVTGELFF
NA,TRBJ2-3,TRBV29-1,NA,TGCAGCGTTGATACAAGGTACGAGGCGGATACGCAGTATTTT,CSVDTRYEADTQYF